A single sample is the source of the 29 T cell receptor beta chains below, sequenced in a study of cytomegalovirus exposure and HLA in healthy donors. PCR used 60 Vbeta primers and 13 Jbeta primers. Sequencing was performed with immunoSEQ multiplex PCR; in TCRdb, only in-frame clones are kept and a portion is missing. The repertoire holds about 200,000 clones, roughly 87% seen once, with about 6.4% in the top ten. The specimen sequenced was PBMCs. These receptors came from a middle-aged man in good health and CMV-seropositive.

The chain uses TRBV18 and TRBJ2-3, with TRBD1 matching 8 bases. The CDR3 has 16 residues. V dropped 3 bases and J dropped 0; count of bases not matched to a gene: 5. Germline V CDR1 and CDR2: KGHSH, LQKENI. This chain's CDR3 is CASSPPTGASTDTQYF. DNA for the CDR3: TGTGCCAGCTCACCGCCGACAGGGGCAAGCACAGATACGCAGTATTTT. Filled out from reference TRBV18 and TRBJ2-3, the complete variable domain reads NAGVMQNPRHLVRRRGQEARLRCSPMKGHSHVYWYRQLPEEGLKFMVYLQKENIIDESGMPKERFSAEFPKEGPSILRIQQVVRGDSAAYFCASSPPTGASTDTQYFGPGTRLTVL.

The rearrangement links TRBV6-5 to TRBJ1-1; 7 bases map to TRBD1. The V gene end was trimmed by 6 bases and the J gene end by 5 bases; junction bases not matched to a gene: 6. Per germline, CDR1 MNHEY and CDR2 SVGAGI. This CDR3 comprises 13 residues. CDR3 sequence (DNA): TGTGCCAGCAGGCGGACAGGAGGGACTGAAGCTTTCTTT. This translates into CASRRTGGTEAFF.

This clone was detected only a few times. The chain employs TRBV29-1 and TRBJ1-1; maybe TRBD1 (6 bases). Germline assignment: CDR1 SQVTM and CDR2 ANQGSEA. Trimming removed 3 bases from V and 1 base from J, with 12 bases in between. The CDR3 length is 14 residues. Written as DNA, the CDR3 is TGCAGCGTTGAGGGATCGGACAGGAACACTGAAGCTTTCTTT. This encodes CSVEGSDRNTEAFF.

CDR3 DNA: TGCGCCAGCAGCGCCTACAGGGGGGGCACTGAAGCTTTCTTT. As protein: CASSAYRGGTEAFF. The chain is built from TRBV5-1 and TRBJ1-1; 8 bases match TRBD1. Germline CDR1 is SGHRS and CDR2 is YFSETQ. CDR3 length: 14 amino acids. Trimming at V came to 4 bases and at J to 4 bases, leaving 6 bases not matched to a gene.

This chain connects TRBV30 to TRBJ1-3, with D possibly being TRBD1 (6 bases). With 0 bases removed from V and 2 bases from J, the gap between germline ends came to 11 bases. Looked up from germline, CDR1 is GTSNPN and CDR2 is SVGIG (reference sequence). The CDR3 has 15 amino acids. CDR3 coding DNA: TGTGCCTGGAGTGTACGTCCAGGGGCTGGAAACACCATATATTTT. Translation: CAWSVRPGAGNTIYF.

This rearrangement joins TRBV5-8 to TRBJ1-1; the D is unclear. Per germline, CDR1 SGHTS and CDR2 YDEGEE. V shed 1 base and J shed 10 bases, with 11 bases lying between them. The CDR3 contains 12 residues. In nucleotides, the CDR3 is TGTGCCAGCAGCTTGACCGCGGTTGGAGCTTTCTTT. Amino acid sequence: CASSLTAVGAFF.

The chain is built from TRBV11-2 and TRBJ2-7; TRBD2 is a possible D gene (6 bases). V was shortened by 3 bases and J by 1 base, with 10 bases between the two germline ends. Germline V gives CDR1 SGHAT, CDR2 FQNNGV. The CDR3 covers 14 residues. Here the CDR3 DNA reads TGTGCCAGCAGCTTCGACGGGGGTTCCTACGAGCAGTACTTC. Amino acid sequence: CASSFDGGSYEQYF.

The rearrangement links TRBV7-9 to TRBJ1-3, with D uncertain. V lost 1 base to trimming and J lost 0 bases, with 4 bases between them. This CDR3 comprises 14 residues. Germline-derived CDR1 and CDR2 are SEHNR and FQNEAQ (reference sequence). DNA of the CDR3: TGTGCCAGCAGCTTAGAGAGCTCTGGAAACACCATATATTTT. This encodes CASSLESSGNTIYF.

V and J are TRBV7-9 and TRBJ2-3, with 7 bases that match TRBD2. In germline, CDR1 is SEHNR, CDR2 FQNEAQ (reference sequence). This CDR3 is 16 amino acids long. The V segment lost 0 bases and the J segment 4 bases; nucleotides outside the gene matches: 7. CDR3 in DNA: TGTGCCAGCAGCTTAGCGCGAAGACTAGCCCCAGATACGCAGTATTTT. It translates to CASSLARRLAPDTQYF. Full variable domain (outside the CDR3, taken from reference TRBV7-9 and TRBJ2-3): DTGVSQNPRHKITKRGQNVTFRCDPISEHNRLYWYRQTLGQGPEFLTYFQNEAQLEKSRLLSDRFSAERPKGSFSTLEIQRTEQGDSAMYLCASSLARRLAPDTQYFGPGTRLTVL.

This clone was found a few times. This chain connects TRBV21-1 to TRBJ2-3; whether TRBD2, the table's D call, matches the DNA was not checked. TRBV21-1 is tagged as a pseudogene. There are 14 residues in the CDR3. The CDR3 here is CASSNCGRADTQYF. The CDR3 DNA follows: TGTGCCAGCAGCAATTGCGGGAGGGCAGATACGCAGTATTTT.

This clone was counted only a few times. V gene TRBV6-5 combines with J gene TRBJ1-1; 7 bases are a match to TRBD1. The CDR3 loop spans 14 amino acids. Germline V gene data show CDR1 as MNHEY and CDR2 as SVGAGI. The V segment lost 5 bases and the J segment 4 bases; nucleotides outside the gene matches: 7. CDR3 protein: CASSLQGFRTEAFF. The DNA of the CDR3 is TGTGCCAGCAGTCTACAGGGGTTTCGCACTGAAGCTTTCTTT.

The J gene is TRBJ2-2, the V gene TRBV6-5, with D perhaps matching TRBD1 (5 bases). The CDR3 spans 16 residues. V was pared by 0 bases and J by 0 bases, with 8 bases between. In germline, CDR1 is MNHEY, CDR2 SVGAGI. The CDR3 DNA reads TGTGCCAGCAGTTACTCGATAGGGGCGAACACCGGGGAGCTGTTTTTT. Translating gives CASSYSIGANTGELFF.

V gene TRBV25-1 combines with J gene TRBJ1-2; D is ambiguous. The CDR3 sequence is 14 residues long. V lost 7 bases and J 8 bases, leaving 20 bases between the germline ends. Germline V gene sequence: CDR1 MGHDK, CDR2 SYGVNS. Written as DNA, the CDR3 is TGTGCCAGCACCACGACCGCCTCCCTCGGGGGCTACACCTTC. This translates into CASTTTASLGGYTF.

V gene TRBV5-6 combines with J gene TRBJ2-7; a weak D match, TRBD1 (6 bases). This CDR3 is 14 amino acids long. V was trimmed by 4 bases and J by 0 bases, leaving 11 bases between them. Looked up from germline, CDR1 is SGHDT and CDR2 is YYEEEE. The CDR3 coding sequence is TGTGCCAGCAGCAACTCACAGGGCTCCTACGAGCAGTACTTC. Amino acid sequence: CASSNSQGSYEQYF. The variable domain in full, completed from reference TRBV5-6 and TRBJ2-7, reads DAGVTQSPTHLIKTRGQQVTLRCSPKSGHDTVSWYQQALGQGPQFIFQYYEEEERQRGNFPDRFSGHQFPNYSSELNVNALLLGDSALYLCASSNSQGSYEQYFGPGTRLTVT.

Here the CDR3 reads CASSLTSGRAVETQYF. The DNA of the CDR3 is TGTGCCAGCAGCCTGACTAGCGGGAGGGCCGTAGAGACCCAGTACTTC. V is TRBV4-2 and J is TRBJ2-5; 14 bases line up with TRBD2. V lost 4 bases and J lost 4; bases outside the gene matches: 5. There are 16 residues in the CDR3. The V gene's germline CDR1 is LGHNA and CDR2 YNFKEQ.

V gene TRBV28 combines with J gene TRBJ1-2; D call uncertain. With 1 base removed from V and 8 bases from J, the gap between germline ends came to 11 bases. The CDR3 spans 13 residues. Germline loops: CDR1 MDHEN, CDR2 SYDVKM. CDR3 nucleotides: TGTGCCAGCAGTTTATTCTTCCCGCGCGGCTACACCTTC. Its protein product is CASSLFFPRGYTF.

This rearrangement joins TRBV5-1 to TRBJ2-3, with a tentative D call TRBD2 (6 bases). The CDR3 is 15 amino acids. V lost 3 bases, J lost 5 bases, and 16 bases lay in between. Per the germline V gene, CDR1 is SGHRS and CDR2 is YFSETQ. CDR3 in amino acids: CASSSDGVGGDTQYF. Here the CDR3 DNA reads TGCGCCAGCAGCTCCGACGGTGTGGGGGGAGATACGCAGTATTTT.

V and J are TRBV5-4 and TRBJ2-3; D perhaps matches TRBD1 (5 bases). The CDR3 is 16 amino acids. Deletions cut 4 bases from V and 2 bases from J, with 17 bases between. Germline V gene sequence: CDR1 SGHNT, CDR2 YYREEE (reference sequence). CDR3 in amino acids: CASSQKKTVYTDTQYF. CDR3 nucleotide sequence: TGTGCCAGCAGCCAAAAGAAGACAGTATACACAGATACGCAGTATTTT.

V usage is TRBV27 and J usage is TRBJ1-2; 7 bases are a match to TRBD1. The CDR3 consists of 15 residues. The germline gives CDR1 MNHEY, CDR2 SMNVEV (reference sequence). Unmatched junction bases numbered 7, after V lost 6 bases and J lost 0 bases. The CDR3 sequence is CASRFTGTANYGYTF. For the CDR3, the DNA is TGTGCCAGCAGATTTACCGGGACAGCTAACTATGGCTACACCTTC.

This clone was counted at least ten times. The CDR3 sequence is CASSLRLAAIYTDTQYF. The DNA for the CDR3 is TGTGCCAGCAGTTTAAGACTAGCCGCCATTTACACAGATACGCAGTATTTT. The chain links TRBV27 to TRBJ2-3, with 7 bases aligning to TRBD2. CDR1 and CDR2 (germline): MNHEY, SMNVEV (reference sequence). V gave up 2 bases and J gave up 2 bases; unmatched junction bases: 10. The CDR3 sequence is 17 residues long.

The genes are TRBV2 and TRBJ2-6; a weak D match, TRBD2 (7 bases). V was clipped by 7 bases and J by 0 bases, with 19 bases between them. The CDR3 has 18 amino acids. Germline values: CDR1 SNHLY, CDR2 FYNNEI. CDR3 sequence (DNA): TGTGCCAGCACCAGAGGGGGGGCCGAGCGCTCTGGGGCCAACGTCCTGACTTTC. The encoded protein is CASTRGGAERSGANVLTF.

The chain combines TRBV6-6 with TRBJ1-5; 10 bases align to TRBD1. This CDR3 region has 13 residues. Germline V lookup: CDR1 MNHNY, CDR2 SVGAGI (reference sequence). Trimming at V came to 8 bases and at J to 7 bases, leaving 5 bases not matched to a gene. The CDR3 bases are TGTGCCAGCCGGGACAGGGGAGGGCAGCCCCAGCATTTT. Protein sequence: CASRDRGGQPQHF.

The rearrangement links TRBV15 to TRBJ1-5, with D uncertain. This CDR3 comprises 12 residues. In germline, CDR1 is LNHNV, CDR2 YYDKDF (reference sequence). Trimming left V 3 bases short and J 4 bases short, with 4 bases between. Here the CDR3 reads CATSRQNQPQHF. CDR3 DNA sequence: TGTGCCACCAGCAGGCAGAATCAGCCCCAGCATTTT.

This clone was recorded once. The CDR3 here is CACRREGRQVEQFF. DNA for the CDR3: TGTGCCTGCCGGCGGGAGGGCCGTCAGGTTGAGCAGTTCTTC. This chain connects TRBV6-6 to TRBJ2-1; 9 nucleotides align to TRBD2. Germline V gene data show CDR1 as MNHNY and CDR2 as SVGAGI (reference sequence). The junction had 14 bases not matched to a gene; V was cut back by 11 bases and J by 9 bases. This CDR3 is built from 14 residues.

The J gene is TRBJ1-1, the V gene TRBV13; 7 bases are a match to TRBD1. The V segment lost 2 bases and the J segment 7 bases; nucleotides outside the gene matches: 10. Germline-derived CDR1 and CDR2 are PRHDT and FYEKMQ (reference sequence). The CDR3 sequence is 15 residues long. The CDR3 is CASSLRLEGAGEAFF. CDR3 in DNA: TGTGCCAGCAGCTTAAGGCTCGAGGGGGCAGGTGAAGCTTTCTTT.

V and J are TRBV19 and TRBJ2-5; 7 nucleotides line up with TRBD2. Germline loops: CDR1 LNHDA, CDR2 SQIVND (reference sequence). The CDR3 contains 12 residues. J lost 7 bases, V lost 6 bases, and 5 bases had no gene match. The CDR3 loop reads CASRGTTGTQYF. The CDR3 coding sequence is TGTGCCAGTAGGGGGACTACCGGGACCCAGTACTTC.

A remark on this clone: Other DNA variants within this sample encode the same CDR3. V usage is TRBV7-9 and J usage is TRBJ2-2; D is possibly TRBD2 (6 bases). Germline-derived CDR1 and CDR2 are SEHNR and FQNEAQ (reference sequence). This CDR3 has 15 amino acids. V shed 4 bases and J shed 0 bases, with 9 bases lying between them. CDR3 residues: CASSSPGANTGELFF. CDR3 nucleotides: TGTGCCAGCAGCTCACCGGGGGCGAACACCGGGGAGCTGTTTTTT.

This chain links TRBV6-5 with TRBJ1-1, with 7 bases lining up with TRBD1. J lost 5 bases, V lost 4 bases, and 4 bases had no gene match. The CDR3 length is 13 residues. Looked up from germline, CDR1 is MNHEY and CDR2 is SVGAGI. Here the CDR3 reads CASSFTQGTEAFF. The CDR3 DNA reads as TGTGCCAGCAGTTTCACACAGGGGACTGAAGCTTTCTTT.

As DNA, the CDR3 is TGTGCCAGCAGCCAGCGACTAGCGGGGCTGGAGACCCAGTACTTC. It is translated as CASSQRLAGLETQYF. The chain has TRBV11-3 and TRBJ2-5, with 11 bases that match TRBD2. This CDR3 is 15 amino acids long. Germline CDR1 is SGHNT and CDR2 is YENEEA. V gave up 5 bases and J gave up 5 bases; unmatched junction bases: 7. The whole variable domain, filled in from reference TRBV11-3 and TRBJ2-5, reads EAGVVQSPRYKIIEKKQPVAFWCNPISGHNTLYWYLQNLGQGPELLIRYENEEAVDDSQLPKDRFSAERLKGVDSTLKIQPAELGDSAVYLCASSQRLAGLETQYFGPGTRLLVL.